Listed below are T cell receptor beta chains from one sample, sequenced in a study of blood T cells in healthy people across ages. TCRdb itself ran the 5' RACE reads through MiXCR, one entry per CDR3 protein. The data show fewer than 2,000,000 distinct CDR3 sequences, with 35% to 50% seen just once and 20% to 25% held by the top ten. Source material: blood. These receptors were collected from a human donor in good health. CDR3s include the opening cysteine and the closing phenylalanine or tryptophan. D genes are given only for firm matches. The size field is filled for only some rows; it gives once, few, many or a size class.

v_gene	j_gene	d_gene	abundance	CDR3aa	CDR3nt
TRBV12-3/TRBV12-4	TRBJ2-1	TRBD2	NA	CASRTSGSQFF	TGTGCCAGCAGGACTAGCGGGTCGCAGTTCTTC
TRBV12-3/TRBV12-4	TRBJ2-7	TRBD2	NA	CASSFRAGAYYEQYF	TGTGCCAGCAGCTTCCGAGCGGGGGCCTACTACGAGCAGTACTTC
TRBV28	TRBJ1-1	NA	NA	CASSLWNEGGNTEAFF	TGTGCCAGCAGTTTATGGAATGAGGGCGGTAACACTGAAGCTTTCTTT
TRBV20-1	TRBJ2-1	NA	NA	CSAEVTFSYNEQFF	TGCAGTGCTGAGGTCACTTTCTCCTACAATGAGCAGTTCTTC
TRBV12-3/TRBV12-4	TRBJ2-7	NA	many	CASSPTGLEQYF	TGTGCCAGCAGTCCAACAGGGCTGGAGCAGTACTTC
TRBV7-2	TRBJ2-1	TRBD1	few	CASSLYRGRDEQFF	TGTGCCAGCAGCCTATACAGGGGGCGGGATGAGCAGTTCTTC
TRBV2	TRBJ2-7	TRBD1	few	CASSEGAGGYEQYF	TGTGCCAGCAGTGAAGGGGCAGGGGGCTACGAGCAGTACTTC
TRBV11-2	TRBJ2-7	TRBD1	NA	CASSVMTGQSEQYF	TGTGCCAGCAGCGTAATGACAGGGCAGTCCGAGCAGTACTTC
TRBV29-1	TRBJ2-7	NA	many	CSVGFSGVEQYF	TGCAGCGTTGGCTTCTCTGGGGTCGAGCAGTACTTC
TRBV20-1	TRBJ2-1	NA	NA	CSASLGLDNEQFF	TGCAGTGCTAGTCTAGGTTTAGACAATGAGCAGTTCTTC
TRBV7-2	TRBJ2-7	TRBD1	few	CASSLVGTGYNEQYF	TGTGCCAGCAGCTTAGTCGGGACAGGGTATAACGAGCAGTACTTC
TRBV5-6	TRBJ2-1	TRBD1	NA	CASSLYEGQNHNEQFF	TGTGCCAGCAGCTTGTATGAGGGACAGAACCACAATGAGCAGTTCTTC
TRBV7-9	TRBJ1-1	NA	NA	CASSLVARETPAFF	TGTGCCAGCAGCTTAGTTGCAAGGGAGACGCCCGCTTTCTTT
TRBV6-2/TRBV6-3	TRBJ1-2	TRBD1	NA	CASSYSMGQVHYGYTF	TGCGCCAGCAGTTACTCGATGGGACAGGTACATTATGGCTACACCTTC
TRBV10-3	TRBJ2-5	TRBD2	few	CAISGGLAGEGETQYF	TGTGCCATCAGTGGGGGACTAGCGGGCGAGGGGGAGACCCAGTACTTC
TRBV6-2/TRBV6-3	TRBJ1-2	NA	NA	CASSPYMGVFGYTF	TGTGCCAGCAGCCCCTATATGGGGGTCTTCGGCTACACCTTC
TRBV5-5	TRBJ1-2	TRBD1	few	CASSRGTESGYTF	TGTGCCAGCAGCCGGGGGACAGAATCTGGCTACACCTTC
TRBV28	TRBJ2-7	NA	NA	CASSLGVHRQQYF	TGTGCCAGCAGTTTGGGGGTCCATCGTCAGCAGTACTTC
TRBV11-3	TRBJ2-7	TRBD1	NA	CASSLARGPHEQYF	TGTGCCAGCAGCTTAGCCAGGGGGCCCCACGAGCAGTACTTC
TRBV7-9	TRBJ2-1	NA	NA	CASSLRGPGGHGEQFF	TGTGCCAGCAGCTTAAGGGGCCCGGGGGGCCATGGTGAGCAGTTCTTC
TRBV6-2/TRBV6-3	TRBJ2-3	TRBD1	NA	CASSTGRTQYF	TGTGCCAGCTCGACAGGGCGTACGCAGTATTTT
TRBV7-2	TRBJ1-6	NA	NA	CASSLRGTGSPLHF	TGTGCCAGCAGCTTACGGGGTACCGGTTCACCCCTCCACTTT
TRBV6-6	TRBJ1-2	TRBD1	NA	CASSPGTGFRSHYGYTF	TGTGCCAGCAGTCCCGGGACAGGGTTTAGAAGCCACTATGGCTACACCTTC
TRBV29-1	TRBJ1-1	NA	NA	CSVRRGTEAFF	TGCAGCGTGCGGAGAGGGACTGAAGCTTTCTTT
TRBV2	TRBJ2-7	TRBD1	NA	CASRRDRVSSYEQYF	TGTGCCAGCCGAAGGGACAGGGTGAGCTCCTACGAGCAGTACTTC
TRBV20-1	TRBJ1-2	TRBD1	few	CSAREVPGQGTANYGYTF	TGCAGTGCTAGAGAAGTCCCGGGACAGGGAACGGCTAACTATGGCTACACCTTC
TRBV5-1	TRBJ2-1	TRBD2	NA	CASSRGTSGDTYNEQFF	TGCGCCAGCAGCAGGGGGACTAGCGGGGACACCTACAATGAGCAGTTCTTC
TRBV27	TRBJ1-1	NA	NA	CASSFGIGSEAFF	TGTGCCAGCAGTTTCGGGATAGGGTCTGAAGCTTTCTTT
TRBV7-2	TRBJ1-4	TRBD1	NA	CASSHTTGTGFEKLFF	TGTGCCAGCAGCCACACAACCGGGACAGGGTTTGAAAAACTGTTTTTT
TRBV10-3	TRBJ2-7	TRBD1	few	CAISQGQGAIEQYF	TGTGCCATCAGCCAGGGGCAGGGGGCGATCGAGCAGTACTTC
TRBV7-2	TRBJ2-1	NA	NA	CASSFAAGTHNEQFF	TGTGCCAGCAGCTTTGCAGCGGGCACCCACAATGAGCAGTTCTTC
TRBV20-1	TRBJ2-7	NA	once	CSASWDGERSEQYF	TGCAGTGCTAGCTGGGACGGAGAAAGGAGCGAGCAGTACTTC
TRBV2	TRBJ2-5	NA	few	CASSQDGYQETQYF	TGTGCCAGCAGTCAGGACGGATACCAAGAGACCCAGTACTTC
TRBV12-3/TRBV12-4	TRBJ1-5	TRBD1	many	CASGGTGGQPQHF	TGTGCCAGCGGCGGGACAGGGGGCCAGCCCCAGCATTTT
TRBV4-2	TRBJ2-7	TRBD2	NA	CASSPLLGTIYEQYF	TGTGCCAGCAGCCCCCTCCTCGGGACTATCTACGAGCAGTACTTC